The source of this T cell receptor beta chain is a study of T cells after yellow fever vaccination. Germline-derived CDR1 and CDR2 are SGHRS and YFSETQ. V gave up 2 bases and J gave up 2 bases, with 11 bases separating them. The CDR3 loop spans 14 amino acids. This clonotype was counted only a few times. Its cognate antigen is unknown. Each CDR3 protein is one row after TCRdb ran MiXCR on the 5' RACE reads. The data show a few hundred thousand distinct CDR3 sequences, 8% to 9.5% seen once. Study results and caveats: Detected again after the booster were most primary-vaccination clones, at roughly 95% CD4 and 80% to 90% CD8.

This receptor was identified in a man aged 18 to 30 who received the YFV17D yellow fever vaccine. This chain links TRBV5-1 with TRBJ2-7; maybe TRBD1 (6 bases). Source: PBMCs, taken about 49 days after the first yellow fever vaccination. CDR3 loop: CASSFVSGAYEQYF. CDR3 bases: TGCGCCAGCAGCTTCGTCTCAGGGGCCTACGAGCAGTACTTC.